The sequence of this T cell receptor beta chain was determined in a study of blood T cell repertoires in COVID-19. Study as a whole: Spain, Italy and the United States supplied samples that represented acute and convalescent COVID-19. Sample material is recorded as cDNA or gDNA derived from T cells, B-cell-depleted T cells, or PBMCs.

The CDR3 is made up of 15 amino acids. The V gene end was trimmed by 7 bases and the J gene end by 0 bases; junction bases not matched to a gene: 6. Germline V CDR1 and CDR2: ENHRY, SYGVKD. Original analysis: The assay estimated nucleated cells by amplifying reference gene primers. Produced via immunoSEQ multiplex PCR; TCRdb's table is partial and in-frame only. Clonal size and the V and J genes are those of that table, whereas D and trimming came from the DNA. Here the sample spans approximately 72,000 clones, around nine tenths being singletons. This rearrangement joins TRBV10-3 to TRBJ2-7, with 10 bases lining up with TRBD1. The sequence was collected from a woman in her fifties or sixties with acute or convalescent COVID-19. Input material: peripheral blood. In DNA form, the CDR3 reads TGTGCCATCACGCGGGGGGACAGGGGCTCCTACGAGCAGTACTTC. This translates into CAITRGDRGSYEQYF.